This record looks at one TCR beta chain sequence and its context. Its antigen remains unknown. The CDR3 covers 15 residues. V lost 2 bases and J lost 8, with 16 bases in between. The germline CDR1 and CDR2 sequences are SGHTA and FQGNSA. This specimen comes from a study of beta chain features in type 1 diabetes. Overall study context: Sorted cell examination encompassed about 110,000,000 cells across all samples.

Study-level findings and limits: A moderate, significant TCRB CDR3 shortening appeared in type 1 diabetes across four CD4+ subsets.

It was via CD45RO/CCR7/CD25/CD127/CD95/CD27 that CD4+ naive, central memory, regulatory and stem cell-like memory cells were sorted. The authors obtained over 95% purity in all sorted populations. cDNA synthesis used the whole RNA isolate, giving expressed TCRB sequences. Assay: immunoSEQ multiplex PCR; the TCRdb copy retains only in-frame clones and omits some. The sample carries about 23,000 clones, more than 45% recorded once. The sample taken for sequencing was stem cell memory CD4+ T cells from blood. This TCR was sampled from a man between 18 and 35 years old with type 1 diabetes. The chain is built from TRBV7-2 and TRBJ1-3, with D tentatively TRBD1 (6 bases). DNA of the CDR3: TGTGCCAGCAGCTTACTGAGGGGGAGGGGGGACACCATATATTTT. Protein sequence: CASSLLRGRGDTIYF.